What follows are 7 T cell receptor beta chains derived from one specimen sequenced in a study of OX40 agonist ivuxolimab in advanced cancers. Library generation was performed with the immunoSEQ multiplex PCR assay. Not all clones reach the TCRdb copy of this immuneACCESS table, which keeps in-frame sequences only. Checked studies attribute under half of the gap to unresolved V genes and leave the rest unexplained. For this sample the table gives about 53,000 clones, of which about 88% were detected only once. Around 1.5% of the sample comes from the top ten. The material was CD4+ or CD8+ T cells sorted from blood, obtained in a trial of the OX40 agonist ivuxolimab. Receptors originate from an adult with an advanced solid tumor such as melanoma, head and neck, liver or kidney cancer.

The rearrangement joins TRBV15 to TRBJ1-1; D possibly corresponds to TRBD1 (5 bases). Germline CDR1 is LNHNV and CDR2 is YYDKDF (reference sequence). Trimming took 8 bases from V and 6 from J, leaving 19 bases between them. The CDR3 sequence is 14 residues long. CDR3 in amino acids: CATDGGGSHAEAFF. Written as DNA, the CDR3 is TGTGCCACCGATGGGGGAGGAAGTCATGCTGAAGCTTTCTTT. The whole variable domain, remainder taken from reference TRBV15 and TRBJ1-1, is DAMVIQNPRYQVTQFGKPVTLSCSQTLNHNVMYWYQQKSSQAPKLLFHYYDKDFNNEADTPDNFQSRRPNTSFCFLDIRSPGLGDTAMYLCATDGGGSHAEAFFGQGTRLTVV.

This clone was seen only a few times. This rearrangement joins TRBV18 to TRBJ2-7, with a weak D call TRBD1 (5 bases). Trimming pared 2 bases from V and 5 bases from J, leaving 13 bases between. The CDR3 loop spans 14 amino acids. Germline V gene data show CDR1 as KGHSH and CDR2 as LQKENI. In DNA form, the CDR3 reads TGTGCCAGCTCACCAGGGTCAGGGTGGAACGAGCAGTACTTC. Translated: CASSPGSGWNEQYF. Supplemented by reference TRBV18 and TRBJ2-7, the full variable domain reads NAGVMQNPRHLVRRRGQEARLRCSPMKGHSHVYWYRQLPEEGLKFMVYLQKENIIDESGMPKERFSAEFPKEGPSILRIQQVVRGDSAAYFCASSPGSGWNEQYFGPGTRLTVT.

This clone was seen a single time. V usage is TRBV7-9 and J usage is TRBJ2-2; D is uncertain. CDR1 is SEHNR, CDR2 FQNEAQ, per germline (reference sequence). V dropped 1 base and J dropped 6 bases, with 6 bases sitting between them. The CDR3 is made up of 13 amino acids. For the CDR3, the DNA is TGTGCCAGCAGCTTAGTAGGGTCCGGGGAGCTGTTTTTT. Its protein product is CASSLVGSGELFF.

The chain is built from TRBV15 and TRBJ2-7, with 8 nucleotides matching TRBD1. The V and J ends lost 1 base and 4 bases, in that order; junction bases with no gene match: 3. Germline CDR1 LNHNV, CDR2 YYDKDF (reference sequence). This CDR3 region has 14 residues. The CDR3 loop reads CATSRAGGAYEQYF. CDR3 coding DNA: TGTGCCACCAGCAGAGCAGGGGGCGCGTACGAGCAGTACTTC.

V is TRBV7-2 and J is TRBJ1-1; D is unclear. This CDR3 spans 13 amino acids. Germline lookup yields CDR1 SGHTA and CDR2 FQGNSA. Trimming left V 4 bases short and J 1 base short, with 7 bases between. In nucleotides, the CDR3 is TGTGCCAGCAGCTCAGGCAGGAACACTGAAGCTTTCTTT. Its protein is CASSSGRNTEAFF.

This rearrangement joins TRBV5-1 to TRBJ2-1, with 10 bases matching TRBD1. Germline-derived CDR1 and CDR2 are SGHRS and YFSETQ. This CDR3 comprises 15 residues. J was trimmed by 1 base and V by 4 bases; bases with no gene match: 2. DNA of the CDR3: TGCGCCAGCAGCCCGGGACAGGGGTCCTACAATGAGCAGTTCTTC. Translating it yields CASSPGQGSYNEQFF.

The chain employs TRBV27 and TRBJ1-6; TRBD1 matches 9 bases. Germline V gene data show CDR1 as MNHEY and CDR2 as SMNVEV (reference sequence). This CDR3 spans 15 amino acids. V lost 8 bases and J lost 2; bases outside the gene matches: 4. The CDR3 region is CASWTGEAYNSPLHF. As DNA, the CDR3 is TGTGCCAGCTGGACAGGGGAGGCCTATAATTCACCCCTCCACTTT.